This entry lists 28 T cell receptor beta chains sequenced from one sample in a study of blood T cell repertoires in COVID-19. Measured with immunoSEQ multiplex PCR; TCRdb has only the in-frame clones, and not every one. The sample lists about 230,000 clones, approximately 84% seen once, with about 7.4% in the top ten. Sequencing was carried out using peripheral blood. These receptors came from a woman aged 80 or over with acute or convalescent COVID-19.

The chain is built from TRBV10-3 and TRBJ2-5; 7 positions match TRBD2. CDR3 length: 16 residues. Trimming removed 4 bases from V and 6 bases from J; junction bases left unmatched: 14. Per germline, CDR1 ENHRY and CDR2 SYGVKD. In DNA, the CDR3 is TGTGCCATCAGTGTGGAGGAGACTAGCTTTGGCCAGACCCAGTACTTC. It translates to CAISVEETSFGQTQYF.

This sequence joins TRBV5-1 and TRBJ1-6, with 7 bases that match TRBD1. The CDR3 contains 15 residues. Germline V gene lookup returns CDR1 SGHRS and CDR2 YFSETQ. V shed 4 bases and J 6 bases; nucleotides not matched to a gene: 7. The chain's CDR3 is CASSQRDSRNSPLHF. The CDR3, as DNA: TGCGCCAGCAGCCAAAGGGACAGCCGTAATTCACCCCTCCACTTT.

The chain employs TRBV5-1 and TRBJ2-1; 12 bases map to TRBD2. The CDR3 extends over 14 amino acids. V lost 6 bases to trimming and J lost 8 bases; unmatched junction nucleotides: 6. Germline CDR1 and CDR2: SGHRS and YFSETQ. The CDR3 loop reads CASTRTSGIDEQFF. Written as DNA, the CDR3 is TGCGCCAGCACGAGGACTAGCGGGATTGATGAGCAGTTCTTC.

This clone was detected once. V usage is TRBV20-1 and J usage is TRBJ2-7; the match to TRBD2 covers 9 bases. Germline-derived CDR1 and CDR2 are DFQATT and SNEGSKA (reference sequence). CDR3 length equals 11 residues. CDR3 in DNA: TGCAGCGGAGCGGGGGGTTACGAGCAGTACTTC. Translation: CSGAGGYEQYF.

Regarding this clone: This specimen includes other DNA sequences encoding the same CDR3. The chain recombines TRBV18 with TRBJ2-7; a weak D match, TRBD1 (6 bases). The CDR3 length is 14 residues. Germline V gene sequence: CDR1 KGHSH, CDR2 LQKENI. The germline V and J ends were trimmed by 3 bases and 0 bases, with 9 bases remaining between them. The CDR3 spells CASSPRDNSYEQYF. CDR3 in DNA: TGTGCCAGCTCACCTCGGGACAACTCCTACGAGCAGTACTTC.

The V gene is TRBV19, the J gene TRBJ2-7, with 8 nucleotides matching TRBD1. The CDR3 is made up of 15 amino acids. V was pared by 6 bases and J by 9 bases, with 16 bases of the junction left unmatched. Germline values: CDR1 LNHDA, CDR2 SQIVND (reference sequence). CDR3 nucleotides: TGTGCCAGTAGGGACGGGACAGGCCTCGCCAGGAGGCAGTACTTC. This sequence encodes CASRDGTGLARRQYF.

The chain recombines TRBV27 with TRBJ2-1; 12 nucleotides line up with TRBD2. The length of the CDR3 is 15 residues. Germline V gene lookup returns CDR1 MNHEY and CDR2 SMNVEV (reference sequence). After removal of 5 bases from V and 5 bases from J, the junction contained 4 bases not matched to a gene. CDR3 bases: TGTGCCAGCAGTAAAACTAGCGGGAGGAACAATGAGCAGTTCTTC. It yields the protein CASSKTSGRNNEQFF.

The chain has TRBV28 and TRBJ1-1; 12 bases are a match to TRBD1. V was pared by 9 bases and J by 1 base, with 6 bases of the junction left unmatched. CDR1 is MDHEN and CDR2 is SYDVKM in the germline V gene. This CDR3 contains 15 residues. The CDR3: CASPGTGGRNTEAFF. CDR3 in DNA: TGTGCCAGTCCCGGGACAGGGGGCAGGAACACTGAAGCTTTCTTT.

This sequence joins TRBV4-1 and TRBJ2-1; 12 bases are shared with TRBD2. The CDR3 totals 15 residues. Unmatched junction bases numbered 3, after V lost 4 bases and J lost 5 bases. Germline values: CDR1 MGHRA, CDR2 YSYEKL. CDR3 DNA: TGCGCCAGCAGCCTTCTAGCGGGGGGGCACAATGAGCAGTTCTTC. Its translation: CASSLLAGGHNEQFF.

This chain joins TRBV7-2 and TRBJ1-5; D unresolved. V dropped 1 base and J dropped 6 bases, with 16 bases sitting between them. Germline V CDR1 and CDR2: SGHTA, FQGNSA. CDR3 length: 16 amino acids. CDR3 loop: CASSLVISDIGQPQHF. DNA for the CDR3: TGTGCCAGCAGCTTAGTAATCTCTGATATCGGTCAGCCCCAGCATTTT.

V usage is TRBV5-1 and J usage is TRBJ2-7; D ambiguous. The V end lost 0 bases, the J end lost 3 bases, and 10 bases lay between the germline ends. Germline CDR1 is SGHRS and CDR2 is YFSETQ. This CDR3 contains 14 residues. DNA of the CDR3: TGCGCCAGCAGCTTGGACCTCACAAGCTACGAGCAGTACTTC. Its protein is CASSLDLTSYEQYF.

This sequence joins TRBV7-8 and TRBJ2-1; 12 bases line up with TRBD2. The V gene's germline CDR1 is SGHVS and CDR2 FQNEAQ. The CDR3 contains 15 residues. With 3 bases clipped from V and 7 bases from J, the junction kept 4 bases outside the gene matches. Here the CDR3 DNA reads TGTGCCAGCAGCTTGACTAGCGGGGGCATTAATGAGCAGTTCTTC. This codes for CASSLTSGGINEQFF.

The genes are TRBV18 and TRBJ1-1; D not certain. CDR1 and CDR2 from the germline V gene are KGHSH and LQKENI. The CDR3 has 14 residues. V lost 2 bases to trimming and J lost 0 bases, with 7 bases between them. This chain's CDR3 is CASSPEQVNTEAFF. The CDR3 nucleotides read TGTGCCAGCTCACCAGAGCAGGTGAACACTGAAGCTTTCTTT.

This chain uses TRBV20-1 with TRBJ2-3, with D hard to call. The CDR3 is 11 amino acids. Trimming stripped 3 bases from V and 5 bases from J, with 6 bases between. The germline V gene encodes CDR1 DFQATT and CDR2 SNEGSKA (reference sequence). The CDR3 sequence: CSARNLDTQYF. The CDR3 DNA follows: TGCAGTGCTAGGAACTTAGATACGCAGTATTTT.

The chain is built from TRBV3-1 (or the pseudogene TRBV3-2) and TRBJ2-5; 11 bases are a match to TRBD2. Per the germline V gene, CDR1 is LGHDT and CDR2 is YNNKEL (reference sequence). V was pared by 1 base and J by 2 bases, with 3 bases of the junction left unmatched. The CDR3 spans 16 residues. The CDR3 spells CASSQGGTSGQETQYF. The CDR3 bases are TGTGCCAGCAGCCAAGGCGGGACTAGCGGACAAGAGACCCAGTACTTC.

Of note for this clone: Because the CDR3's place on the DNA is in doubt, the DNA is left out and the CDR3 is given as listed by TCRdb. The chain employs TRBV5-6 and TRBJ1-1; the D call TRBD1 from the table was never checked on the DNA. The CDR3 is 15 residues long, ends included. Germline lookup yields CDR1 SGHDT and CDR2 YYEEEE. CDR3 sequence: CASSFGPGGGTEAFF.

The J gene is TRBJ2-3, the V gene TRBV3-1 (or the pseudogene TRBV3-2); no definite D call. CDR1 is LGHDT, CDR2 YNNKEL, per germline (reference sequence). With 0 bases removed from V and 0 bases from J, the gap between germline ends came to 10 bases. The CDR3 has 16 amino acids. CDR3 region: CASSQEGTPSTDTQYF. The CDR3 bases are TGTGCCAGCAGCCAAGAGGGCACCCCTAGCACAGATACGCAGTATTTT.

This clone was observed a handful of times. The V call is TRBV5-5, the J call TRBJ2-7, with 8 positions matching TRBD2. Germline CDR1 SGHKS, CDR2 YYEKEE (reference sequence). This CDR3 has 15 residues. Trimming took 4 bases from V and 1 from J; bases not matched to a gene: 7. CDR3 loop: CASSPPGLGSYEQYF. The CDR3 bases are TGTGCCAGCAGCCCGCCGGGACTAGGGTCCTACGAGCAGTACTTC. Looking up the rest from reference TRBV5-5 and TRBJ2-7 gives the full variable domain: DAGVTQSPTHLIKTRGQQVTLRCSPISGHKSVSWYQQVLGQGPQFIFQYYEKEERGRGNFPDRFSARQFPNYSSELNVNALLLGDSALYLCASSPPGLGSYEQYFGPGTRLTVT.

This clone was counted only a few times. The chain links TRBV18 to TRBJ1-2; 7 bases are a match to TRBD1. Trimming cost V 0 bases and J 0 bases; bases outside gene matches: 4. Germline V gene sequence: CDR1 KGHSH, CDR2 LQKENI. CDR3 length equals 16 residues. The CDR3 loop reads CASSPPTGYANYGYTF. CDR3 nucleotides: TGTGCCAGCTCACCACCGACAGGGTATGCTAACTATGGCTACACCTTC.

The chain combines TRBV19 with TRBJ1-5; 12 bases line up with TRBD1. The CDR3 sequence is 15 residues long. J lost 6 bases, V lost 7 bases, and 7 bases had no gene match. Per germline, CDR1 LNHDA and CDR2 SQIVND (reference sequence). The CDR3 reads CASTPGQGASQPQHF. The CDR3 DNA follows: TGTGCCAGTACTCCGGGACAGGGGGCTAGTCAGCCCCAGCATTTT.

This clone was detected ten times or more. The chain couples TRBV15 to TRBJ2-7; possible D gene TRBD1, 5 bases. CDR3 length equals 14 residues. Germline CDR1 and CDR2: LNHNV and YYDKDF (reference sequence). V shed 0 bases and J shed 4 bases, with 10 bases lying between them. CDR3 in DNA: TGTGCCACCAGCAGAGATGCAGGGCCTTACGAGCAGTACTTC. Its translation is CATSRDAGPYEQYF. The full variable domain, its missing parts supplied by reference TRBV15 and TRBJ2-7, is DAMVIQNPRYQVTQFGKPVTLSCSQTLNHNVMYWYQQKSSQAPKLLFHYYDKDFNNEADTPDNFQSRRPNTSFCFLDIRSPGLGDTAMYLCATSRDAGPYEQYFGPGTRLTVT.

This clone was recorded once. The genes are TRBV25-1 and TRBJ1-1; 8 bases map to TRBD1. The CDR3 totals 13 residues. V lost 7 bases, J lost 4 bases, and 5 bases stayed unmatched. Germline CDR1 MGHDK, CDR2 SYGVNS. For the CDR3, the DNA is TGTGCCAGCACCCCCCAGGGGGCCACTGAAGCTTTCTTT. Amino acid sequence: CASTPQGATEAFF.

The chain couples TRBV10-3 to TRBJ1-1; 7 bases are shared with TRBD1. This CDR3 has 15 residues. V dropped 3 bases and J dropped 1; count of bases not matched to a gene: 5. The germline V gene encodes CDR1 ENHRY and CDR2 SYGVKD. CDR3 DNA: TGTGCCATCAGTGACCTAGGGGGCGGGAACACTGAAGCTTTCTTT. Translated: CAISDLGGGNTEAFF.

The V gene is TRBV3-1 (or the pseudogene TRBV3-2), the J gene TRBJ2-5; TRBD2 matches at 7 bases. Trimming removed 1 base from V and 5 bases from J; junction bases left unmatched: 7. The V gene's germline CDR1 is LGHDT and CDR2 YNNKEL (reference sequence). The CDR3 length is 15 residues. CDR3 residues: CASSQVRTRRETQYF. The CDR3 coding sequence is TGTGCCAGCAGCCAAGTCCGGACTAGAAGGGAGACCCAGTACTTC.

This clone was recorded a few times. The genes are TRBV7-8 and TRBJ2-1, with TRBD2 matching 8 bases. Germline CDR1 SGHVS, CDR2 FQNEAQ. The CDR3 contains 18 residues. V was pared by 5 bases and J by 0 bases, with 12 bases of the junction left unmatched. The CDR3: CASSSLKLAASSYNEQFF. In DNA, the CDR3 is TGTGCCAGCAGCAGCCTAAAACTAGCGGCAAGCTCCTACAATGAGCAGTTCTTC.

This sequence joins TRBV6-5 and TRBJ1-6; tentatively, D is TRBD1 (5 bases). Trimming left V 0 bases short and J 9 bases short, with 6 bases between. The germline V gene has CDR1 MNHEY and CDR2 SVGAGI. The CDR3 is made up of 13 amino acids. The CDR3 protein is CASSYSTVSPLHF. The CDR3 DNA follows: TGTGCCAGCAGTTACTCGACAGTTTCACCCCTCCACTTT.

The chain recombines TRBV5-1 with TRBJ1-5; the match to TRBD1 covers 8 bases. Unmatched junction bases numbered 7, after V lost 1 base and J lost 4 bases. Germline CDR1 reads SGHRS; CDR2 reads YFSETQ. This CDR3 spans 16 amino acids. The DNA for the CDR3 is TGCGCCAGCAGCTTGTCCGGGACAGGTTCAAATCAGCCCCAGCATTTT. Translated: CASSLSGTGSNQPQHF.

The CDR3 sequence is CSAHAGSEQYF. Here the CDR3 DNA reads TGCAGTGCTCACGCAGGGTCCGAGCAGTACTTC. V gene TRBV20-1 combines with J gene TRBJ2-7, with D possibly matching TRBD1 (5 bases). The V end lost 5 bases, the J end lost 6 bases, and 11 bases lay between the germline ends. Germline V gene data show CDR1 as DFQATT and CDR2 as SNEGSKA (reference sequence). The CDR3 spans 11 residues.